The 6 T cell receptor beta chains given below trace back to one sample, sequenced in a study of PD-1 blockade in classical Hodgkin lymphoma. The assay was immunoSEQ multiplex PCR, and TCRdb's table has in-frame clones only and misses some. This sample has some 150,000 clones; about four fifths occur once, and the top ten carry roughly 9.8%. Every patient experienced relapse after autologous stem cell transplantation, and brentuximab vedotin exposure varied. The input for sequencing was peripheral blood mononuclear cells (PBMCs), taken before the second cycle of nivolumab. The source is a human donor with classical Hodgkin lymphoma.

The chain employs TRBV19 and TRBJ2-4; TRBD1 is a possible D gene (5 bases). Germline CDR1 is LNHDA and CDR2 is SQIVND (reference sequence). CDR3 size: 13 residues. V was trimmed by 6 bases and J by 6 bases, leaving 12 bases between them. The CDR3 spells CASRTDETNIQYF. The CDR3, as DNA: TGTGCCAGTAGGACAGATGAAACAAACATTCAGTACTTC.

The genes are TRBV5-1 and TRBJ2-2; D gene unclear. The length of the CDR3 is 14 residues. Trimming left V 6 bases short and J 0 bases short, with 9 bases between. Germline-derived CDR1 and CDR2 are SGHRS and YFSETQ. DNA of the CDR3: TGCGCCAGCATCAACCAGGCGAACACCGGGGAGCTGTTTTTT. Its translation is CASINQANTGELFF. The full variable domain, with the rest looked up from reference TRBV5-1 and TRBJ2-2, is KAGVTQTPRYLIKTRGQQVTLSCSPISGHRSVSWYQQTPGQGLQFLFEYFSETQRNKGNFPGRFSGRQFSNSRSEMNVSTLELGDSALYLCASINQANTGELFFGEGSRLTVL.

The chain links TRBV6-5 to TRBJ1-2, with D possibly matching TRBD1 (6 bases). Trimming left V 5 bases short and J 4 bases short, with 11 bases between. CDR3 length equals 13 residues. CDR1 and CDR2 from the germline V gene are MNHEY and SVGAGI. CDR3 in amino acids: CASSVDRTYGYTF. The CDR3 DNA is TGTGCCAGCAGTGTCGACAGGACCTATGGCTACACCTTC.

V is TRBV7-9 and J is TRBJ1-3; TRBD1 aligns across 7 bases. The CDR3 spans 16 residues. Germline trimming cut 5 bases from V and 0 bases from J; bases unmatched to any gene: 7. The germline gives CDR1 SEHNR, CDR2 FQNEAQ (reference sequence). CDR3 nucleotide sequence: TGTGCCAGCAGCCCGATTGGACAGGCCTCTGGAAACACCATATATTTT. This encodes CASSPIGQASGNTIYF. The full variable domain, with the rest looked up from reference TRBV7-9 and TRBJ1-3, is DTGVSQNPRHKITKRGQNVTFRCDPISEHNRLYWYRQTLGQGPEFLTYFQNEAQLEKSRLLSDRFSAERPKGSFSTLEIQRTEQGDSAMYLCASSPIGQASGNTIYFGEGSWLTVV.

J is TRBJ1-1 and V is TRBV5-1; 8 nucleotides align to TRBD1. Losses at the gene ends were 4 bases for V and 0 bases for J; bases not matched to a gene: 17. Germline values: CDR1 SGHRS, CDR2 YFSETQ. The CDR3 sequence is 19 residues long. The CDR3: CASSAGGRTWGSMNTEAFF. CDR3 DNA sequence: TGCGCCAGCAGCGCAGGGGGCCGGACGTGGGGGAGCATGAACACTGAAGCTTTCTTT.

V gene TRBV5-4 combines with J gene TRBJ1-3, with TRBD1 matching 7 bases. Germline V gene sequence: CDR1 SGHNT, CDR2 YYREEE (reference sequence). This CDR3 region has 15 residues. Trimming removed 4 bases from V and 1 base from J; junction bases left unmatched: 5. The CDR3 protein is CASSVGQRSGNTIYF. CDR3 DNA sequence: TGTGCCAGCAGCGTGGGACAGAGGTCTGGAAACACCATATATTTT.